This record looks at one T cell receptor (beta chain) sequence and its context. Its antigen is not known. Unique molecular identifiers were attached to individual cDNA molecules within the library. As processed by the authors: With a range of roughly 20,000 to 690,600, the median per sample was around 96,000 TCRs. TCRdb fed the RACE reads into MiXCR, producing one record per CDR3 protein. TCRdb's processing, not the authors', yielded these V and J calls. The sample holds about 41,000 distinct CDR3 sequences, around 4.5% seen once. The time point was: healthy volunteer bleed at 2 weeks. Extraction yielded total RNA from whole blood (unfractionated). This sample stems from a study of human T cells and chemical hapten exposure. Study summary: Per-sample TCR yields varied mainly from small pooled library volume differences.

Findings and caveats of the study: TCRs exceeding 1 in 1000 frequency stayed unchanged with DPC sensitization.

Trimming removed 8 bases at V and 0 bases at J, with 14 bases between. The CDR3 is 14 residues long. Germline lookup yields CDR1 KGHSH and CDR2 LQKENI. This chain links TRBV18 with TRBJ2-7; TRBD1 might be the D (5 bases). The specimen sequenced was whole blood. The source is a human donor in good health. Some clones in this sample may be carry-over from other donors' samples. CDR3 coding DNA: TGTGCCAGCGGCCGTGACGGACACTCCTACGAGCAGTACTTC. It encodes CASGRDGHSYEQYF.